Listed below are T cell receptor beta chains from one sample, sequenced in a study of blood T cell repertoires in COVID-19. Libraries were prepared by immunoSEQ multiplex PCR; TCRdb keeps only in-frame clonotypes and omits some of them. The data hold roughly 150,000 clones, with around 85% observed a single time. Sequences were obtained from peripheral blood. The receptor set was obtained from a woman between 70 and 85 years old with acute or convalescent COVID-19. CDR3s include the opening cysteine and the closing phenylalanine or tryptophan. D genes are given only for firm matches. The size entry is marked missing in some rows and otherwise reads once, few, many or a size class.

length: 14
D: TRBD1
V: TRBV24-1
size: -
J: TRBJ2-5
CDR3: CATSVSGGDGTQYF
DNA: TGTGCCACCAGTGTATCAGGGGGCGATGGGACCCAGTACTTC

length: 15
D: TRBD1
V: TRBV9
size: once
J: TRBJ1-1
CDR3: CASSVTDRRGTEAFF
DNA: TGTGCCAGCAGCGTAACGGACAGGCGAGGGACTGAAGCTTTCTTT

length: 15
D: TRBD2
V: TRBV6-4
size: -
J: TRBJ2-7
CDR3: CASSSKTSGSYEQYF
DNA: TGTGCCAGCAGTAGCAAGACTAGCGGGTCCTACGAGCAGTACTTC

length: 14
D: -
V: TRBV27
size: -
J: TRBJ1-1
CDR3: CASRETVPGTEAFF
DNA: TGTGCCAGCAGGGAGACGGTTCCTGGCACTGAAGCTTTCTTT

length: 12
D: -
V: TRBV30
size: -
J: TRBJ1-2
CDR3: CAWSEAGYGYTF
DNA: TGTGCCTGGAGTGAGGCAGGCTATGGCTACACCTTC

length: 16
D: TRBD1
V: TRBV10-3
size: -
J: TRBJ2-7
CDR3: CAISEPGQGRSYEQYF
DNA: TGTGCCATCAGTGAGCCCGGACAGGGGAGATCCTACGAGCAGTACTTC

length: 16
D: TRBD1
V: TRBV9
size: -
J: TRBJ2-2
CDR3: CASSPRDRTNTGELFF
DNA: TGTGCCAGCAGCCCTCGGGACAGAACGAACACCGGGGAGCTGTTTTTT

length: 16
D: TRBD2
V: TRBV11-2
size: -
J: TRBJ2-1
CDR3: CASSLEGGTLLLPQFF
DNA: TGTGCCAGCAGCTTAGAGGGAGGGACTCTACTCCTACCGCAGTTCTTC

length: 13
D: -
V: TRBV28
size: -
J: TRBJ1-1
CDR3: CASSIGGATEAFF
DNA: TGTGCCAGCAGCATTGGGGGGGCCACTGAAGCTTTCTTT

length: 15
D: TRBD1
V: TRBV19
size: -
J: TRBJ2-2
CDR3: CASSIPGQGAPELFF
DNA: TGTGCCAGTAGTATACCGGGACAGGGGGCACCCGAGCTGTTTTTT

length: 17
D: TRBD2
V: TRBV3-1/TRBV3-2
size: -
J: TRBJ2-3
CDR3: CASSQDSGTSGPDTQYF
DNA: TGTGCCAGCAGCCAAGATAGTGGGACTAGCGGGCCAGATACGCAGTATTTT

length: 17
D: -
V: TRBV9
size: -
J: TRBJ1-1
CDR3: CASITPEGWRGNTEAFF
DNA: TGTGCCAGCATCACCCCTGAGGGCTGGCGCGGGAACACTGAAGCTTTCTTT

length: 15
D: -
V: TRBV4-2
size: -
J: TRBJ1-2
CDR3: CASSQDVGVTYGYTF
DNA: TGTGCCAGCAGCCAAGATGTAGGGGTAACCTATGGCTACACCTTC

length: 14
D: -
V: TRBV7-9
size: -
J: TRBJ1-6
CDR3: CASSLTGLNSPLHF
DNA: TGTGCCAGCAGCCTTACAGGGCTTAATTCACCCCTCCACTTT

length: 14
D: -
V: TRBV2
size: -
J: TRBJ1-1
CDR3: CASSEIPRSTEAFF
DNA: TGTGCCAGCAGTGAAATACCGAGGTCCACTGAAGCTTTCTTT

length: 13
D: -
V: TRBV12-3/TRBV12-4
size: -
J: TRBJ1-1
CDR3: CASSSERTSEAFF
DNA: TGTGCCAGCAGTTCCGAACGGACAAGTGAAGCTTTCTTT

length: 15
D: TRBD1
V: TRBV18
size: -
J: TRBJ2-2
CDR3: CASSASTGDTGELFF
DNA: TGTGCCAGCTCAGCTTCGACAGGGGACACCGGGGAGCTGTTTTTT

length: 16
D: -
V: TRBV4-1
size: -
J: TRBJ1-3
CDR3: CASSLGGPRGGNTIYF
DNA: TGCGCCAGCAGCCTCGGGGGGCCAAGGGGTGGAAACACCATATATTTT

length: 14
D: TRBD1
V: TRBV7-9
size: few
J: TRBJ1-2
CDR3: CASSRGTGYYGYTF
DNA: TGTGCCAGCAGCCGGGGGACAGGGTACTATGGCTACACCTTC

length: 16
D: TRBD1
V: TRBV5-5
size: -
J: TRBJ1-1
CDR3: CASSLHGTVMNTEAFF
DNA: TGTGCCAGCAGCTTGCATGGGACAGTCATGAACACTGAAGCTTTCTTT

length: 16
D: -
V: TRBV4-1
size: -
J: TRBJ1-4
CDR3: CASSQPQLATNEKLFF
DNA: TGCGCCAGCAGCCAGCCCCAGCTAGCAACTAATGAAAAACTGTTTTTT

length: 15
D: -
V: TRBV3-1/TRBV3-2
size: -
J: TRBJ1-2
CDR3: CASSQGQRLNYGYTF
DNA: TGTGCCAGCAGCCAAGGGCAGCGGCTTAACTATGGCTACACCTTC

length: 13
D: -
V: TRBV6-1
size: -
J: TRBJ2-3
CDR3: CASSEMTADTQYF
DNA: TGTGCCAGCAGTGAAATGACTGCAGATACGCAGTATTTT

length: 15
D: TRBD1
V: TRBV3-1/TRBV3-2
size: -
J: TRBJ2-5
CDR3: CASSRAGTGAETQYF
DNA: TGTGCCAGCAGCCGCGCCGGGACAGGGGCCGAGACCCAGTACTTC

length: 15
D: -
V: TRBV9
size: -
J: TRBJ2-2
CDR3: CASSVAPLRAGELFF
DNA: TGTGCCAGCAGCGTAGCCCCCCTTCGAGCCGGGGAGCTGTTTTTT

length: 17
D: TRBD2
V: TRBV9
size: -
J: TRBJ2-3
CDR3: CASSVGTSGGSTDTQYF
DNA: TGTGCCAGCAGCGTAGGGACTAGCGGGGGGAGCACAGATACGCAGTATTTT

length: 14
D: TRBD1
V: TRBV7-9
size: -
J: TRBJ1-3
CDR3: CASSLGQAGNTIYF
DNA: TGTGCCAGCAGCCTGGGACAGGCTGGAAACACCATATATTTT

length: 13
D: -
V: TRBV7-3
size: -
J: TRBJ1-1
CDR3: CASSLGRNTEAFF
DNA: TGTGCCAGCAGCTTAGGCAGGAATACTGAAGCTTTCTTT

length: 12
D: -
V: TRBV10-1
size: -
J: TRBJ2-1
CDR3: CAIAWRRPLKFF
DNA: TGCGCCATCGCATGGAGGCGGCCGCTGAAGTTCTTC

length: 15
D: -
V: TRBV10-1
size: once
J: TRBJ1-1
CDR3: CASSESGASATEAFF
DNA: TGCGCCAGCAGTGAGTCGGGGGCGTCGGCCACTGAAGCTTTCTTT